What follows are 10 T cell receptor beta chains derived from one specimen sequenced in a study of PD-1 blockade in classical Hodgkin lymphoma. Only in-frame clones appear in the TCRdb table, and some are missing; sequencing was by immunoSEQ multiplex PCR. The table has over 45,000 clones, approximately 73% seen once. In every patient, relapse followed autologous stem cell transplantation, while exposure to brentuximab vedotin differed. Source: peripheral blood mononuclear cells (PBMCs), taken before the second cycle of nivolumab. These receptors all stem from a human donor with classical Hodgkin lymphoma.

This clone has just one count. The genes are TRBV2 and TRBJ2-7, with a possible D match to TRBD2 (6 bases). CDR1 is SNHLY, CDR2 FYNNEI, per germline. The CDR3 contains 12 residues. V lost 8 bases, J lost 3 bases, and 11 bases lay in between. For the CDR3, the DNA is TGTGCCAGCGAACTAGCTAACTACGAGCAGTACTTC. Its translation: CASELANYEQYF.

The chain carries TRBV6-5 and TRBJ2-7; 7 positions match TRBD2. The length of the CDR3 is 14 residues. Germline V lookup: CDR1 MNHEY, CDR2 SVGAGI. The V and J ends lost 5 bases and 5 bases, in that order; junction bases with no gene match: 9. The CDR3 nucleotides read TGTGCCAGCAGTACCATAGGAGCGGGGAACGAGCAGTACTTC. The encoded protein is CASSTIGAGNEQYF.

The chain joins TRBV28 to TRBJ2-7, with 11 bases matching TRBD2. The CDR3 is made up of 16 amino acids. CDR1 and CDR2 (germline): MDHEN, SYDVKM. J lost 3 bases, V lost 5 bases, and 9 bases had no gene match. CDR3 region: CASSPAGTSGYYEQYF. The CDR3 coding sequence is TGTGCCAGCAGTCCCGCCGGGACTAGCGGTTACTACGAGCAGTACTTC.

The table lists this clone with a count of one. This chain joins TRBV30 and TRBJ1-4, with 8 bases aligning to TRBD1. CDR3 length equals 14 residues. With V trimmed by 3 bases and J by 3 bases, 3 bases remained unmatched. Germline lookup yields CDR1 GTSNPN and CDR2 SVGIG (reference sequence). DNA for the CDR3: TGTGCCTGGAGAAGACAGGGGCCTAATGAAAAACTGTTTTTT. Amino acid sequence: CAWRRQGPNEKLFF.

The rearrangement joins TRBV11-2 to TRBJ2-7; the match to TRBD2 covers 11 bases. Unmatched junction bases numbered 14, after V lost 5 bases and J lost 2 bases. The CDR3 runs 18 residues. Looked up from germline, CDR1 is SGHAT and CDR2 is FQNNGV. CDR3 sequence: CASSPAVSGRASTYEQYF. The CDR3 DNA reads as TGTGCCAGCAGCCCAGCAGTTAGCGGGAGGGCCTCGACCTACGAGCAGTACTTC.

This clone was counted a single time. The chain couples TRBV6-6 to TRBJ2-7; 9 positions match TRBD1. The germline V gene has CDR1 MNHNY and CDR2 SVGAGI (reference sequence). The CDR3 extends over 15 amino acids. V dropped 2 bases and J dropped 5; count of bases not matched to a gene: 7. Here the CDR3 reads CASSYRRDRVNEQYF. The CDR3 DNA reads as TGTGCCAGCAGTTACCGTCGGGACAGGGTAAACGAGCAGTACTTC.

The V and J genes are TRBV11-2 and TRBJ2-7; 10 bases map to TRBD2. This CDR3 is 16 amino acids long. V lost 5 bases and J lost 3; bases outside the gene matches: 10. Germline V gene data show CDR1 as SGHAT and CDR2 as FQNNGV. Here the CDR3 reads CASSRGGTSAFYEQYF. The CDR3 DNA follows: TGTGCCAGCAGCCGAGGGGGGACTAGCGCTTTCTACGAGCAGTACTTC.

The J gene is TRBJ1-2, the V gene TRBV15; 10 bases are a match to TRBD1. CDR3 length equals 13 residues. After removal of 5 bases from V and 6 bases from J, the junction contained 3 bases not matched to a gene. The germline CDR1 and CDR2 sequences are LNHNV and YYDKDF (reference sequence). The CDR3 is CATSRQGANGYTF. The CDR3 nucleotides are TGTGCCACCAGCCGACAGGGGGCCAATGGCTACACCTTC. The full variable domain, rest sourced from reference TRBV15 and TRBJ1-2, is DAMVIQNPRYQVTQFGKPVTLSCSQTLNHNVMYWYQQKSSQAPKLLFHYYDKDFNNEADTPDNFQSRRPNTSFCFLDIRSPGLGDTAMYLCATSRQGANGYTFGSGTRLTVV.

CDR3 loop: CASSLSGVGNQPQHF. CDR3 nucleotide sequence: TGTGCCAGCAGCCTGTCCGGGGTGGGCAATCAGCCCCAGCATTTT. The rearrangement links TRBV6-1 to TRBJ1-5, with no clear D. CDR1 MNHNS and CDR2 SASEGT come from the germline V gene. The V end lost 6 bases, the J end lost 2 bases, and 14 bases lay between the germline ends. This CDR3 is built from 15 residues.

The CDR3 loop is CASTHTGSEQFF. Here the CDR3 DNA reads TGTGCCAGCACCCACACCGGGAGCGAGCAGTTCTTC. V usage is TRBV6-5 and J usage is TRBJ2-1; D is possibly TRBD2 (6 bases). With 7 bases removed from V and 10 bases from J, the gap between germline ends came to 14 bases. The CDR3 runs to 12 residues. CDR1 is MNHEY, CDR2 SVGAGI, per germline.